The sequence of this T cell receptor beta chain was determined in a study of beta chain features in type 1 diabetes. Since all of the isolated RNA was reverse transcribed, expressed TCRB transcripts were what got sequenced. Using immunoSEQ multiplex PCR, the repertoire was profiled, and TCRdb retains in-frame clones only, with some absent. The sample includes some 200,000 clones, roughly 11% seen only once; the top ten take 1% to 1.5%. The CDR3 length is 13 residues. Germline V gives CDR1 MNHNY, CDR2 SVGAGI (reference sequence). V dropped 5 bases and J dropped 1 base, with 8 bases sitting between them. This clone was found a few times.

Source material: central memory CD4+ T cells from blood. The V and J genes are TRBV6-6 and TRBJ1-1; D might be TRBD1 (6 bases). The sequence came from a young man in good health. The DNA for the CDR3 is TGTGCCAGCAGTAACAGGGAGAACACTGAAGCTTTCTTT. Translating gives CASSNRENTEAFF.